A single TCR beta chain is shown here with its context. Other DNA sequences in the sample encode the same CDR3. How the authors handled the data: Amplification of reference gene primers provided the estimated nucleated cell counts. Method: immunoSEQ multiplex PCR; TCRdb's copy keeps in-frame clones and lacks some. The V and J calls and clone size come from that table; D and trimming were worked out from the DNA. Among around 700,000 clones listed, about 90% were seen once. The source of the sample is a study of blood T cell repertoires in COVID-19. Trimming shortened V by 3 bases and J by 4 bases, and 6 bases separated the two germline ends. The CDR3 loop spans 12 amino acids.

This clonotype was sampled from a woman between 18 and 29 years old with acute or convalescent COVID-19. Material for sequencing was peripheral blood. V gene TRBV12-3 or TRBV12-4 combines with J gene TRBJ1-2; D unresolved. CDR3 DNA sequence: TGTGCCAGCAGTTTCGGCGGCTATGGCTACACCTTC. Translating gives CASSFGGYGYTF.